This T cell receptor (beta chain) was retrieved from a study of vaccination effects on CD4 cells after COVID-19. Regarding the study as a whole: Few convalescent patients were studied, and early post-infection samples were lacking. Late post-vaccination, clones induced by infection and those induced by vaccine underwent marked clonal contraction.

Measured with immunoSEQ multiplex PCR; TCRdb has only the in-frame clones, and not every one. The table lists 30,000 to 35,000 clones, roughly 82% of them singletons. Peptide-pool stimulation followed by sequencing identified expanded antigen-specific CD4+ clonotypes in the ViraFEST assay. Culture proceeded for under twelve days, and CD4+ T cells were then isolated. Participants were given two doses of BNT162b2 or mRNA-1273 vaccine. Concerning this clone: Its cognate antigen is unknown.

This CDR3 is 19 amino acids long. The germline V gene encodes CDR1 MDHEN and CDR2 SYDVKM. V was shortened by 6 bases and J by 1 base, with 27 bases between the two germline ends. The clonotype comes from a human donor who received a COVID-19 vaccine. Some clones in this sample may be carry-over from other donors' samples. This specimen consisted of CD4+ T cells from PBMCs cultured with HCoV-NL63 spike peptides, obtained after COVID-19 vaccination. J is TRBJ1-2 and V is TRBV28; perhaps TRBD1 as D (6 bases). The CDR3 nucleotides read TGTGCCAGCAGGGACAGAGGGAACAGATTCCAAAAGTTTAACTATGGCTACACCTTC. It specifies CASRDRGNRFQKFNYGYTF.